Listed below are T cell receptor beta chains from one sample, sequenced in a study of Ad26.COV2.S vaccination and SARS-CoV-2 variants. The method was immunoSEQ multiplex PCR; TCRdb's version includes in-frame clones alone and lacks a portion of them. The sample records hundreds of thousands of clones, around 89% being singletons. Sequenced material: peripheral blood, taken in a trial of Ad26.COV2.S vaccine versus placebo. These receptors were taken from a person aged 18-65 years who received the Ad26.COV2.S COVID-19 vaccine or a placebo. Each CDR3 is given with its conserved first and last residue. A D gene is named only where the DNA matches it firmly. Clone size is shown for a subset of rows, as once, few, many or a class of expanded clone.

cdr3_nt	cdr3_aa	v_call	clone_size	d_call	j_call
TGTGCCACCAAGACTAGCGGGAGTATCGAGCAGTACTTC	CATKTSGSIEQYF	TRBV27	NA	TRBD2	TRBJ2-7
TGTGCCAGCAGCTTTACGCAGCCAGTCTTTGGCTACACCTTC	CASSFTQPVFGYTF	TRBV5-4	NA	NA	TRBJ1-2
TGTGCCAGCAGCCCTACAGGGGCCCGCACCGGGGAGCTGTTTTTT	CASSPTGARTGELFF	TRBV7-2	NA	TRBD1	TRBJ2-2
TGTGCCAGCGGGTCGAGGGTCCCAAATGAGCAGTTCTTC	CASGSRVPNEQFF	TRBV27	NA	NA	TRBJ2-1
TGTGCCAGCAGCGTAGCTGTTACATTGGAGGACACTGAAGCTTTCTTT	CASSVAVTLEDTEAFF	TRBV9	NA	NA	TRBJ1-1
TGTGCCACCAGTGACCCCGGGGCTGGCCAGGGGCCGCAGTATTTT	CATSDPGAGQGPQYF	TRBV24-1	NA	NA	TRBJ2-3
TGTGCCAGCAGCTTAGGTGAGAGTGGGGACGAGCAGTACTTC	CASSLGESGDEQYF	TRBV13	NA	NA	TRBJ2-7
TGCGCCAGCAGCGATCATATCCCTAGCGGGGGGGTCACAGATACGCAGTATTTT	CASSDHIPSGGVTDTQYF	TRBV5-1	NA	TRBD2	TRBJ2-3
TGTGCCAGCAGCCAGGTGGTAGCGGGGGGTTCAAAAAACATTCAGTACTTC	CASSQVVAGGSKNIQYF	TRBV3-1/TRBV3-2	NA	TRBD2	TRBJ2-4
TGCGCCAGCAGCTTGGCAGGGGGCGCGTCCCCTGAAGCTTTCTTT	CASSLAGGASPEAFF	TRBV5-1	NA	TRBD1	TRBJ1-1
TGTGCCAGAAGCGTCGTCCCGGGACAGGCTAATTCACCCCTCCACTTT	CARSVVPGQANSPLHF	TRBV5-3	NA	TRBD1	TRBJ1-6
TGTGCCAGTAGTATAGGGGTTCGACTAGCCGGGACAGATACGCAGTATTTT	CASSIGVRLAGTDTQYF	TRBV19	NA	TRBD2	TRBJ2-3
TGTGCCAGCAGCACCTACCTGATTGGGGGCAATGAGCAGTTCTTC	CASSTYLIGGNEQFF	TRBV5-4	NA	NA	TRBJ2-1
TGCGCCAGCAGCCCTGGGGCAGCAACCTACGAGCAGTACTTC	CASSPGAATYEQYF	TRBV5-1	NA	NA	TRBJ2-7
TGCAGTGCTAGTACAGAAGAGACCCAGTACTTC	CSASTEETQYF	TRBV20-1	few	NA	TRBJ2-5
TGTGCCAGCAGCCCCGGGACAGGGCCCCCATCCTACGAGCAGTACTTC	CASSPGTGPPSYEQYF	TRBV7-2	NA	TRBD1	TRBJ2-7
TGTGCCAGCAGGGGGTTTGAGGAAAAACTGTTTTTT	CASRGFEEKLFF	TRBV27	NA	NA	TRBJ1-4
TGTGCCACCATGGAGGGTGGATCCTACGAGCAGTACTTC	CATMEGGSYEQYF	TRBV6-6	NA	NA	TRBJ2-7
TGTGCCAGCAGTTTGACTAGCGGGGGGAGTAGAGAGACCCAGTACTTC	CASSLTSGGSRETQYF	TRBV6-5	NA	TRBD2	TRBJ2-5
TGTGCCAGTAGTAGGAGGGGGAGTGGACAGAGCTCCTACGAGCAGTACTTC	CASSRRGSGQSSYEQYF	TRBV19	NA	NA	TRBJ2-7
TGTGCCAGCAGTCGTTTGGACACACAAGAAGAGACCCAGTACTTC	CASSRLDTQEETQYF	TRBV7-2	NA	NA	TRBJ2-5
TGTGCCAGCAGTTGGACTAGCGATGAGCAGTTCTTC	CASSWTSDEQFF	TRBV6-5	NA	TRBD2	TRBJ2-1
TGTGCCAGCAGCCTTTCTCGACCCTCGACGGAGACCCAGTACTTC	CASSLSRPSTETQYF	TRBV11-2	NA	NA	TRBJ2-5
TGTGCCAGCAGTTGGATCACTGAAGCTTTCTTT	CASSWITEAFF	TRBV12-3/TRBV12-4	NA	NA	TRBJ1-1
TGTGCCACCAGAGGGACAGGGGCAGAAAATCAGCCCCAGCATTTT	CATRGTGAENQPQHF	TRBV24-1	NA	TRBD1	TRBJ1-5
TGTGCCAGCAGCAACCGAGGGGGCGGGGAGACCCAGTACTTC	CASSNRGGGETQYF	TRBV21-1	NA	NA	TRBJ2-5
TGTGCCAGCAGCCAAGATGGGGGCCGGGGTAATCAGCCCCAGCATTTT	CASSQDGGRGNQPQHF	TRBV4-2	few	NA	TRBJ1-5
TGTGCCACCAGCTTAGGGGCGAATAATGAAAAACTGTTTTTT	CATSLGANNEKLFF	TRBV15	NA	NA	TRBJ1-4
TGTGCCAGCAGCTTAGGGCAGGCTGGTCAGCCCCAGCATTTT	CASSLGQAGQPQHF	TRBV7-8	NA	NA	TRBJ1-5
TGTGCCAGCAGCTTGCGTCGACAGACATTTACCTACGAGCAGTACTTC	CASSLRRQTFTYEQYF	TRBV5-6	NA	NA	TRBJ2-7
TGTGCCAGCAGCCGCACAGGGTCCTTTGGGACCCAGTACTTC	CASSRTGSFGTQYF	TRBV14	NA	NA	TRBJ2-5
TGCAGTGCTAGAGAAGGCGGGGAGCTGTTTTTT	CSAREGGELFF	TRBV20-1	NA	NA	TRBJ2-2
TGCGCCAGCAGCCCGACTAGCGGGTCCTACGAGCAGTACTTC	CASSPTSGSYEQYF	TRBV5-1	NA	TRBD2	TRBJ2-7
TGTGCCAGCAGCTTGGCGGTAGCCTCCTACAATGAGCAGTTCTTC	CASSLAVASYNEQFF	TRBV5-4	NA	NA	TRBJ2-1
TGTGCCTGGGAAAGGGGGGGGGCGAATGAGCAGTACTTC	CAWERGGANEQYF	TRBV30	NA	NA	TRBJ2-7
TGTGCCAGCAGCCGCGATAGGGGGTCTAATCAGCCCCAGCATTTT	CASSRDRGSNQPQHF	TRBV11-2	NA	NA	TRBJ1-5
TGTGCCAGCAGCTTGGGGGAGAACGAGCAGTACTTC	CASSLGENEQYF	TRBV5-4	NA	NA	TRBJ2-7
TGCGCCAGCAGCCCCGGGACAGGGAGAGAGACCCAGTACTTC	CASSPGTGRETQYF	TRBV5-1	NA	TRBD1	TRBJ2-5
TGTGCCAGCAGCGGACCGGGACCTAGCTTGGGGAATACGCAGTATTTT	CASSGPGPSLGNTQYF	TRBV5-6	NA	NA	TRBJ2-3
TGCAGCGTTGAACCAACCCGGAGCACTGAAGCTTTCTTT	CSVEPTRSTEAFF	TRBV29-1	NA	NA	TRBJ1-1
TGTGCCAGCAGTGAAATGAGGACAGGGCGCAATCAGCCCCAGCATTTT	CASSEMRTGRNQPQHF	TRBV6-1	NA	TRBD1	TRBJ1-5
TGTGCCAGCAGCTTCCTAGGCCCCGTCTCTAATGAAAAACTGTTTTTT	CASSFLGPVSNEKLFF	TRBV7-2	NA	NA	TRBJ1-4
TGTGCCAGCAGCCCCAGGAAACTACAGGGGAGGGGAGAGACCCAGTACTTC	CASSPRKLQGRGETQYF	TRBV3-1/TRBV3-2	NA	NA	TRBJ2-5
TGTGCCAGCACCCTGGACAGGGGTAATGAAAAACTGTTTTTT	CASTLDRGNEKLFF	TRBV7-9	NA	TRBD1	TRBJ1-4
TGCAGTGCTAGACAAGATACGCAGTATTTT	CSARQDTQYF	TRBV20-1	NA	NA	TRBJ2-3
TGTGCCAGCAGACGGACAGGGTCAGACACCGGGGAGCTGTTTTTT	CASRRTGSDTGELFF	TRBV6-4	NA	TRBD1	TRBJ2-2
TGTGCCAGCAGCATACAGGGTGTGGAGACCCAGTACTTC	CASSIQGVETQYF	TRBV5-4	NA	NA	TRBJ2-5
TGTGCCAGCATGACAGGCGCGGGGGTTCCCCTCCACTTT	CASMTGAGVPLHF	TRBV2	NA	NA	TRBJ1-6
TGCAGCGTTGGCGGACAGGGATGGGGCTACGAGCAGTACTTC	CSVGGQGWGYEQYF	TRBV29-1	NA	TRBD1	TRBJ2-7
TGTGCCAGCAGTTTTAATCCCTACAATGAGCAGTTCTTC	CASSFNPYNEQFF	TRBV6-2/TRBV6-3	NA	NA	TRBJ2-1
TGTGCCAGCAGCCAAGTTTACAGGGGCCCTAATGAAAAACTGTTTTTT	CASSQVYRGPNEKLFF	TRBV4-2	NA	TRBD1	TRBJ1-4
TGTGCCAGCAGTTTAAGCGGGGCTTCTGGAAACACCATATATTTT	CASSLSGASGNTIYF	TRBV27	few	NA	TRBJ1-3
TGTGCCAGCAGTTACCCTCCGGGACAGCACTACGAGCAGTACTTC	CASSYPPGQHYEQYF	TRBV6-2/TRBV6-3	few	TRBD1	TRBJ2-7
TGTGCCACAGCGGGCCCGAAAACCGGGGAGCTGTTTTTT	CATAGPKTGELFF	TRBV19	NA	NA	TRBJ2-2
TGTGCCAGCAAAGTACAGCTTTACGAGCAGTACTTC	CASKVQLYEQYF	TRBV6-5	NA	NA	TRBJ2-7